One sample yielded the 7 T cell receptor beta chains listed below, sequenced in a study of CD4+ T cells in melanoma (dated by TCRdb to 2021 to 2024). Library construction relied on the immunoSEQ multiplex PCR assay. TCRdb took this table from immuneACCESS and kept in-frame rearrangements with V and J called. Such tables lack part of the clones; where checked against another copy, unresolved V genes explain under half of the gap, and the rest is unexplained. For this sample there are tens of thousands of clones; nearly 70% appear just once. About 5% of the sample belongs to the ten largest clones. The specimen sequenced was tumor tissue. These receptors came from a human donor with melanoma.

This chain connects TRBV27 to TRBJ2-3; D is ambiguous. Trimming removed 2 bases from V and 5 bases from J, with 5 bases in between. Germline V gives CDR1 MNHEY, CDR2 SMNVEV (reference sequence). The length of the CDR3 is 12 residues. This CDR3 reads CASSLTLDTQYF. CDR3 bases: TGTGCCAGCAGTTTAACATTAGATACGCAGTATTTT.

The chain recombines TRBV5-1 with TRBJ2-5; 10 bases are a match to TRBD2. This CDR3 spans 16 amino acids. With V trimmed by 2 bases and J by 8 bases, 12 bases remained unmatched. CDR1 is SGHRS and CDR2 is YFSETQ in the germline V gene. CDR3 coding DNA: TGCGCCAGCAGCTTAGGTCTAGCGGGGGAGTTGAAAACCCAGTACTTC. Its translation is CASSLGLAGELKTQYF.

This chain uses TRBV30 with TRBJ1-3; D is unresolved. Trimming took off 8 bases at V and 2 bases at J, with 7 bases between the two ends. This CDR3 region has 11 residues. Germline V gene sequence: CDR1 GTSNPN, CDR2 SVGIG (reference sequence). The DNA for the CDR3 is TGTGCCCAGAGGGCTGGAAACACCATATATTTT. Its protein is CAQRAGNTIYF.

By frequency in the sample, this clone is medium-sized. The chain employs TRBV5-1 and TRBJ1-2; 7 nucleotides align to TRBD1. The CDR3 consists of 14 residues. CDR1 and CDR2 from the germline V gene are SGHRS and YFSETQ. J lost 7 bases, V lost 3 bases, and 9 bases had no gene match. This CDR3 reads CASSSGTEGIGYTF. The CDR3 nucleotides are TGCGCCAGCAGCTCCGGGACAGAGGGGATTGGCTACACCTTC.

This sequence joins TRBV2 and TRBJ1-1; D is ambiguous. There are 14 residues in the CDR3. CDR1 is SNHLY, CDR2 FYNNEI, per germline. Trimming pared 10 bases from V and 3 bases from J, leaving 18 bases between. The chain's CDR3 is CATLVDAGDTEAFF. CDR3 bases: TGTGCCACCCTGGTTGACGCCGGGGACACTGAAGCTTTCTTT.

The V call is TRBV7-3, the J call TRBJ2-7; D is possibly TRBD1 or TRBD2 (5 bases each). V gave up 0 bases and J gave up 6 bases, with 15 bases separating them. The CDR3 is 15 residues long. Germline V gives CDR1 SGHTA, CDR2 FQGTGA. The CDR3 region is CASSLTGVPLREQYF. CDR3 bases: TGTGCCAGCAGCTTAACGGGGGTTCCTTTACGCGAGCAGTACTTC.

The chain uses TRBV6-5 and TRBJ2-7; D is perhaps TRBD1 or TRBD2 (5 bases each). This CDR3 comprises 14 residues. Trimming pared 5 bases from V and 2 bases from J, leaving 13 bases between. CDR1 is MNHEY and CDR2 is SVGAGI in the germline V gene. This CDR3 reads CASSPGPPPYEQYF. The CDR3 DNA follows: TGTGCCAGCAGTCCGGGACCCCCTCCCTACGAGCAGTACTTC.